These T cell receptor beta chains were read from a single sample in a study of control samples from healthy donors and cancer patients. Profiled with immunoSEQ multiplex PCR; TCRdb holds only in-frame clones, not every one. The sample carries 190,000 or so clones, roughly 93% recorded once. Sequenced input: blood. These receptors all come from a man aged 18 to 29 in good health. The CDR3 runs from the conserved cysteine through the conserved F or W. D genes are given only for firm matches. Expanded clones get a size class; other rows say once, few or many, or leave the size out.

clone size: NA; CDR3 length: 14; J gene: TRBJ1-3; V gene: TRBV19; D gene: NA; CDR3 DNA: TGTGCCAGTAGCCAGGGCAACTCTGGAAACACCATATATTTT; CDR3 protein: CASSQGNSGNTIYF
clone size: NA; CDR3 length: 14; J gene: TRBJ1-4; V gene: TRBV5-1; D gene: NA; CDR3 DNA: TGCGCCAGCAGCTTGACGGGTTCGAATGAAAAACTGTTTTTT; CDR3 protein: CASSLTGSNEKLFF
clone size: NA; CDR3 length: 17; J gene: TRBJ2-7; V gene: TRBV21-1; D gene: NA; CDR3 DNA: TGTGCCAGCAGCCTCCGCTCTAGCGGGGGGCAACCCTACGAGCAGTACTTC; CDR3 protein: CASSLRSSGGQPYEQYF
clone size: NA; CDR3 length: 13; J gene: TRBJ1-2; V gene: TRBV30; D gene: NA; CDR3 DNA: TGTGCCTGGAGCCGGGGGGCTAACTATGGCTACACCTTC; CDR3 protein: CAWSRGANYGYTF
clone size: NA; CDR3 length: 13; J gene: TRBJ1-6; V gene: TRBV14; D gene: NA; CDR3 DNA: TGTGCCAGCAGCCAATTGGTAAATTCACCCCTCCACTTT; CDR3 protein: CASSQLVNSPLHF
clone size: many; CDR3 length: 12; J gene: TRBJ2-7; V gene: TRBV15; D gene: NA; CDR3 DNA: TGTGCCACCAGTGGACAGACCTACGAGCAGTACTTC; CDR3 protein: CATSGQTYEQYF
clone size: NA; CDR3 length: 15; J gene: TRBJ1-2; V gene: TRBV19; D gene: NA; CDR3 DNA: TGTGCCAGTAGTATAGAGGGCCGGGGTAACTATGGCTACACCTTC; CDR3 protein: CASSIEGRGNYGYTF
clone size: NA; CDR3 length: 13; J gene: TRBJ2-1; V gene: TRBV5-4; D gene: NA; CDR3 DNA: TGTGCCAGCAGCGTTGGGGATCTCGATGAGCAGTTCTTC; CDR3 protein: CASSVGDLDEQFF
clone size: NA; CDR3 length: 13; J gene: TRBJ1-1; V gene: TRBV27; D gene: NA; CDR3 DNA: TGTGCCAGCAGTTGGGAGGGACACACTGAAGCTTTCTTT; CDR3 protein: CASSWEGHTEAFF
clone size: NA; CDR3 length: 15; J gene: TRBJ2-2; V gene: TRBV2; D gene: NA; CDR3 DNA: TGTGCCAGCAGTGAAGACTACCCGAACACCGGGGAGCTGTTTTTT; CDR3 protein: CASSEDYPNTGELFF
clone size: NA; CDR3 length: 13; J gene: TRBJ1-6; V gene: TRBV28; D gene: NA; CDR3 DNA: TGTGCCAGCGGGCGGTCCAATAATTCACCCCTCCACTTT; CDR3 protein: CASGRSNNSPLHF
clone size: NA; CDR3 length: 13; J gene: TRBJ2-7; V gene: TRBV2; D gene: TRBD1; CDR3 DNA: TGTGCCAGCAGGGAGGACAGGACCTACGAGCAGTACTTC; CDR3 protein: CASREDRTYEQYF
clone size: NA; CDR3 length: 18; J gene: TRBJ1-3; V gene: TRBV25-1; D gene: TRBD1; CDR3 DNA: TGTGCCAGCAGTGAATATTTGGGACAGGGAAGCTCTGGAAACACCATATATTTT; CDR3 protein: CASSEYLGQGSSGNTIYF
clone size: NA; CDR3 length: 14; J gene: TRBJ2-7; V gene: TRBV2; D gene: TRBD1; CDR3 DNA: TGTGCCAGCAGTGGACAGGGTGGTCGCTACGAGCAGTACTTC; CDR3 protein: CASSGQGGRYEQYF
clone size: NA; CDR3 length: 16; J gene: TRBJ2-3; V gene: TRBV6-1; D gene: TRBD2; CDR3 DNA: TGTGCCAGCAGTGAGTGGACAGCGGGGGGCACAGATACGCAGTATTTT; CDR3 protein: CASSEWTAGGTDTQYF
clone size: NA; CDR3 length: 15; J gene: TRBJ2-2; V gene: TRBV5-8; D gene: NA; CDR3 DNA: TGTGCCAGCAGCTTACGGGTCTCCGGCACCGGGGAGCTGTTTTTT; CDR3 protein: CASSLRVSGTGELFF
clone size: NA; CDR3 length: 17; J gene: TRBJ1-6; V gene: TRBV19; D gene: TRBD1; CDR3 DNA: TGTGCCAGTAGTGACAAACAGGGGTTATACTATAATTCACCCCTCCACTTT; CDR3 protein: CASSDKQGLYYNSPLHF
clone size: NA; CDR3 length: 21; J gene: TRBJ1-5; V gene: TRBV6-2/TRBV6-3; D gene: TRBD1; CDR3 DNA: TGTGCCAGCAGTTCCATGTACGTATGGGACAGGGGCCAGACTGTTAATCAGCCCCAGCATTTT; CDR3 protein: CASSSMYVWDRGQTVNQPQHF
clone size: NA; CDR3 length: 17; J gene: TRBJ2-4; V gene: TRBV7-6; D gene: TRBD1; CDR3 DNA: TGTGCCAGCAGCTTAGACAACAGGGGTCTAGCCAAAAACATTCAGTACTTC; CDR3 protein: CASSLDNRGLAKNIQYF
clone size: NA; CDR3 length: 13; J gene: TRBJ1-5; V gene: TRBV29-1; D gene: NA; CDR3 DNA: TGCAGCGTTGAAGTTGACAGAAATCAGCCCCAGCATTTT; CDR3 protein: CSVEVDRNQPQHF
clone size: few; CDR3 length: 12; J gene: TRBJ1-6; V gene: TRBV5-1; D gene: NA; CDR3 DNA: TGCGCCAGCAGCTCTGGGAGTTCTCCCCTCCACTTT; CDR3 protein: CASSSGSSPLHF
clone size: NA; CDR3 length: 13; J gene: TRBJ1-2; V gene: TRBV19; D gene: NA; CDR3 DNA: TGTGCCAGTAGCCCTCGGGACATCTATGGCTACACCTTC; CDR3 protein: CASSPRDIYGYTF
clone size: NA; CDR3 length: 13; J gene: TRBJ2-5; V gene: TRBV12-3/TRBV12-4; D gene: NA; CDR3 DNA: TGTGCCAGCAGTCCAAGAGGGGGGGAGACCCAGTACTTC; CDR3 protein: CASSPRGGETQYF
clone size: NA; CDR3 length: 13; J gene: TRBJ2-7; V gene: TRBV30; D gene: NA; CDR3 DNA: TGTGCCTGGGGCGGACTCTTCTCCTACGAGCAGTACTTC; CDR3 protein: CAWGGLFSYEQYF
clone size: NA; CDR3 length: 13; J gene: TRBJ2-5; V gene: TRBV6-5; D gene: TRBD2; CDR3 DNA: TGTGCCAGTAAGCGGGGGGGCACAGAGACCCAGTACTTC; CDR3 protein: CASKRGGTETQYF
clone size: NA; CDR3 length: 10; J gene: TRBJ1-1; V gene: TRBV2; D gene: NA; CDR3 DNA: TGTGCCACCGGATGGACTGAAGCTTTCTTT; CDR3 protein: CATGWTEAFF
clone size: NA; CDR3 length: 15; J gene: TRBJ2-1; V gene: TRBV19; D gene: NA; CDR3 DNA: TGTGCCAGTAGTACCTACAGGAGTTCCTACAATGAGCAGTTCTTC; CDR3 protein: CASSTYRSSYNEQFF
clone size: NA; CDR3 length: 15; J gene: TRBJ2-5; V gene: TRBV5-6; D gene: NA; CDR3 DNA: TGTGCCAGCAGCTTCCAGGGGACTCCAGAAGAGACCCAGTACTTC; CDR3 protein: CASSFQGTPEETQYF
clone size: once; CDR3 length: 15; J gene: TRBJ2-7; V gene: TRBV6-5; D gene: NA; CDR3 DNA: TGTGCCAGCAGACCTCTACCCGACACTACCTACGAGCAGTACTTC; CDR3 protein: CASRPLPDTTYEQYF
clone size: NA; CDR3 length: 14; J gene: TRBJ1-2; V gene: TRBV5-4; D gene: TRBD1; CDR3 DNA: TGTGCCAGCAGCCGACAGGGAGTCAACTATGGCTACACCTTC; CDR3 protein: CASSRQGVNYGYTF